These 7 T cell receptor beta chains originate from one sample sequenced in a study of T cell repertoires in cytomegalovirus infection. Each CDR3 protein gets one entry after TCRdb re-called the reads with MiXCR. The sample has hundreds of thousands of distinct CDR3 sequences, under 20% seen once. Sequencing used PBMCs. The source of these receptors is a human donor in good health (CMV status not recorded). Some clones in this sample may be carry-over from other donors' samples.

The sample holds many counts of this clonotype. This rearrangement joins TRBV20-1 to TRBJ2-5; D may match TRBD1 or TRBD2 (5 bases each). V dropped 6 bases and J dropped 4 bases, with 18 bases sitting between them. Germline V gene data show CDR1 as DFQATT and CDR2 as SNEGSKA (reference sequence). CDR3 length: 14 amino acids. The CDR3 loop is CSAVDSRGVETQYF. DNA of the CDR3: TGCAGTGCCGTAGACAGTCGAGGGGTAGAGACCCAGTACTTC.

This clonotype came up many times. V usage is TRBV7-2 and J usage is TRBJ2-1; D possibly matches TRBD1 or TRBD2 (6 bases each). The CDR3 totals 15 residues. Per germline, CDR1 SGHTA and CDR2 FQGNSA. Trimming left V 5 bases short and J 7 bases short, with 18 bases between. The CDR3 loop reads CASSLGGLGGNEQFF. The CDR3 nucleotides read TGTGCCAGCAGCCTAGGGGGGCTGGGGGGAAATGAGCAGTTCTTC.

This clonotype was seen a few times. V gene TRBV12-3 or TRBV12-4 combines with J gene TRBJ1-6; D is unclear. The CDR3 spans 16 residues. V was clipped by 7 bases and J by 0 bases, with 13 bases between them. The CDR3 bases are TGTGCCAGCACCCGCCAGGTCGGCTCCTATAATTCACCCCTCCACTTT. This encodes CASTRQVGSYNSPLHF.

The rearrangement joins TRBV10-3 to TRBJ1-4; D is unresolved. V was cut by 8 bases and J by 5 bases, with 12 bases left in between. CDR3 size: 13 residues. The germline CDR1 and CDR2 sequences are ENHRY and SYGVKD. In DNA form, the CDR3 reads TGTGCCATCGGGAGTCCTGTCAATGAAAAACTGTTTTTT. Amino acid sequence: CAIGSPVNEKLFF.

This clonotype was counted ten times or more. The genes are TRBV7-9 and TRBJ2-7; D unresolved. CDR3 length equals 13 residues. Per germline, CDR1 SEHNR and CDR2 FQNEAQ (reference sequence). The V end was cut by 5 bases, the J end by 3 bases, with 11 bases between. This chain's CDR3 is CASSPGSYYEQYF. The CDR3 nucleotides are TGTGCCAGCAGCCCTGGGTCGTACTACGAGCAGTACTTC.

This clonotype was counted a few times. The chain carries TRBV12-3 or TRBV12-4 and TRBJ1-4; no firm D call. V gave up 2 bases and J gave up 7 bases, with 14 bases separating them. The CDR3 runs 15 residues. CDR3 sequence (DNA): TGTGCCAGCAGTTTATCCCCCGGACGGGGTGAAAAACTGTTTTTT. Amino acid sequence: CASSLSPGRGEKLFF.

This clonotype was picked up many times. V is TRBV7-9 and J is TRBJ2-1; 11 nucleotides match TRBD2. V dropped 5 bases and J dropped 8; count of bases not matched to a gene: 11. CDR3 size: 16 residues. Germline assignment: CDR1 SEHNR and CDR2 FQNEAQ (reference sequence). CDR3 bases: TGTGCCAGCAGCCACAGGATAGCGGGGGGGCCGCATGAGCAGTTCTTC. Amino acids: CASSHRIAGGPHEQFF.